The rows below give T cell receptor beta chains drawn from one sample of a study of blood T cell repertoires in COVID-19. Some clones are missing from TCRdb's copy, which holds only in-frame ones; the method was immunoSEQ multiplex PCR. The top ten clones hold approximately 7.4% of a sample with approximately 250,000 clones, 65% to 90% of them seen once. Sequenced material: peripheral blood. These receptor sequences come from a woman between 50 and 59 years old with acute or convalescent COVID-19. Both conserved end residues are part of each CDR3. A D gene is named only where the DNA matches it firmly. Clone size is stated in some rows and not others, as once, few, many or a class when expanded.

j_call	clone_size	v_call	d_call	cdr3_nt	cdr3_aa
TRBJ2-3	NA	TRBV2	NA	TGTGCCAGCACCCGAAGACAGGCCTCCACCACAGATACGCAGTATTTT	CASTRRQASTTDTQYF
TRBJ2-3	NA	TRBV2	NA	TGTGCCAGCAGTGAAGCTCCTAGCGGCACAGATACGCAGTATTTT	CASSEAPSGTDTQYF
TRBJ1-2	NA	TRBV4-1	NA	TGCGCCAGCAGCCAAACAGGTTGGGGCTACACCTTC	CASSQTGWGYTF
TRBJ1-5	NA	TRBV5-1	NA	TGCGCCAGCAGTATCACAGGTACCGTTAGCAATCAGCCCCAGCATTTT	CASSITGTVSNQPQHF
TRBJ1-4	NA	TRBV18	NA	TGTGCCAGCTCACCTCCTTCGAGGGCTGAAAAACTGTTTTTT	CASSPPSRAEKLFF
TRBJ2-2	NA	TRBV6-5	TRBD2	TGTGCCAGCAGCGGACTAGAAGCCGGGGAGCTGTTTTTT	CASSGLEAGELFF
TRBJ1-5	NA	TRBV4-1	TRBD1	TGCGCCAGCAGCCTAGGGGACAGATCGACTCAGCCCCAGCATTTT	CASSLGDRSTQPQHF
TRBJ2-7	NA	TRBV28	NA	TGTGCCAGCAGAATTGACAACAACGAGCAGTACTTC	CASRIDNNEQYF
TRBJ2-7	NA	TRBV5-1	NA	TGCGCCAGCAGCTTGGACCAACCTCCTAGCGTTACCTACGAGCAGTACTTC	CASSLDQPPSVTYEQYF
TRBJ2-7	NA	TRBV11-2	NA	TGTGCCAGCAGCTTAAAGGGGGTAAGCTACGAGCAGTACTTC	CASSLKGVSYEQYF
TRBJ2-1	medium-sized	TRBV4-1	NA	TGCGCCAGCAGCCAAGATACGTCTAGTGGCAATGAGCAGTTCTTC	CASSQDTSSGNEQFF
TRBJ1-2	once	TRBV3-1/TRBV3-2	TRBD1	TGTGCCAGCAGCCAAGGACAGGGGACGGCTAGGGGCTACACCTTC	CASSQGQGTARGYTF
TRBJ1-2	NA	TRBV29-1	NA	TGCAGCGTTGAGATTCAGGCTAACTATGGCTACACCTTC	CSVEIQANYGYTF
TRBJ2-3	NA	TRBV9	NA	TGTGCCAGCAGCGTAGAGGGGCGCACGCAGTATTTT	CASSVEGRTQYF
TRBJ1-3	once	TRBV7-9	TRBD1	TGTGCCAGCAGCTTTGTACAGGGGGCGAGGAACACCATATATTTT	CASSFVQGARNTIYF
TRBJ2-5	NA	TRBV4-1	NA	TGCGCCAGCAGCCATTTCCCAGGGGTTTTCCAAGAGACCCAGTACTTC	CASSHFPGVFQETQYF
TRBJ2-5	NA	TRBV7-7	TRBD2	TGTGCTAGCAGCTTAGCTAGCGGGGGGCAAGAGACCCAGTACTTC	CASSLASGGQETQYF
TRBJ2-5	NA	TRBV5-6	TRBD1	TGTGCCAGCGCAGGGACAGGGGTCGAGACCCAGTACTTC	CASAGTGVETQYF
TRBJ2-7	NA	TRBV7-6	NA	TGTGCCAGCTCACGCGGCGGGGCTTCCTCCTACGAGCAGTACTTC	CASSRGGASSYEQYF
TRBJ2-2	NA	TRBV11-2	NA	TGTGCCAGCAGCTTAGTTAGGGGCCGGGAGCTGTTTTTT	CASSLVRGRELFF
TRBJ2-5	NA	TRBV3-1/TRBV3-2	TRBD1	TGTGCCAGCAGCCAAGAGGCGTCCTCCGGGACAGGGGGTTGGAAGACCCAGTACTTC	CASSQEASSGTGGWKTQYF
TRBJ2-1	NA	TRBV11-2	TRBD2	TGTGCCAGCAGCGCCTTGACTAGCGGGAGAAAGCAGTTCTTC	CASSALTSGRKQFF
TRBJ1-2	NA	TRBV6-5	TRBD1	TGTGCCAGCGAGGGGGACAGCTACTATGGCTACACCTTC	CASEGDSYYGYTF
TRBJ1-5	NA	TRBV27	TRBD1	TGTGCCAGCAGTTTAGCAGGGGGCGGTCAGCCCCAGCATTTT	CASSLAGGGQPQHF
TRBJ1-4	NA	TRBV6-6	NA	TGTGCCAGCAGTTACTCGGACTCAAAACTGTTTTTT	CASSYSDSKLFF
TRBJ2-5	NA	TRBV5-4	TRBD2	TGTGCCAGCAGCCCCCAAGCGGGGCGGGGCGAGACCCAGTACTTC	CASSPQAGRGETQYF
TRBJ2-1	NA	TRBV3-1/TRBV3-2	NA	TGTGCCAGCAGCCAAGGGATGGGGGCGAGGGGCTACAATGAGCAGTTCTTC	CASSQGMGARGYNEQFF
TRBJ2-7	NA	TRBV10-1	TRBD1	TGCGCCAGCAGTGAGTCCTTTCAGGGGGCGGTCTACGAGCAGTACTTC	CASSESFQGAVYEQYF
TRBJ2-1	NA	TRBV3-1/TRBV3-2	TRBD2	TGTGCCAGCAGCCAACCTAGCGGGGGCAATGAGCAGTTCTTC	CASSQPSGGNEQFF
TRBJ1-3	NA	TRBV2	NA	TGTGCCAGCGACAAGGTTCTCTCTGGAAACACCATATATTTT	CASDKVLSGNTIYF
TRBJ1-1	NA	TRBV3-1/TRBV3-2	TRBD1	TGTGCCAGCACAGCATGGGACAGAGATAAAGCTTTCTTT	CASTAWDRDKAFF
TRBJ2-5	NA	TRBV3-1/TRBV3-2	NA	TGTGCCAGCACCTTGGGACTTAACCAAGAGACCCAGTACTTC	CASTLGLNQETQYF
TRBJ2-2	NA	TRBV28	NA	TGTGCCAGCAGTCCCCAGACTTCGAACACCGGGGAGCTGTTTTTT	CASSPQTSNTGELFF
TRBJ1-1	NA	TRBV19	TRBD1	TGTGCCAGTAGGGAACAGGGGTCTGATCAAGCTTTCTTT	CASREQGSDQAFF
TRBJ1-4	NA	TRBV28	NA	TGTGCCAGCAGTTTAGCCCCAGGCTCCCCAGCTAATGAAAAACTGTTTTTT	CASSLAPGSPANEKLFF
TRBJ1-2	few	TRBV2	NA	TGTGCCAGCAGACCCGACACGTATGGCTACACCTTC	CASRPDTYGYTF
TRBJ2-5	once	TRBV7-2	NA	TGTGCCAGCATCGAGGGGCTAGCGCAGGAGACCCAGTACTTC	CASIEGLAQETQYF
TRBJ1-2	many	TRBV4-2	NA	TGTGCCAGCAGCCAAGGGACAAACTATGGCTACACCTTC	CASSQGTNYGYTF
TRBJ1-5	NA	TRBV6-1	NA	TGTGCCAGCAGTGAATTTCCTGATCGGCAGGGGCTTTATAGCAATCAGCCCCAGCATTTT	CASSEFPDRQGLYSNQPQHF
TRBJ1-4	once	TRBV4-1	TRBD1	TGCGCCAGCAGCAAACCGGACAGGGCTTACGAAAAACTGTTTTTT	CASSKPDRAYEKLFF
TRBJ2-1	NA	TRBV7-2	NA	TGTGCCAGCAGCATACGGGATGAGCAGTTCTTC	CASSIRDEQFF
TRBJ1-6	NA	TRBV5-6	NA	TGTGCCAGCAGCTTGGGACACCTGGCCAATTCACCCCTCCACTTT	CASSLGHLANSPLHF
TRBJ1-2	NA	TRBV27	TRBD1	TGTGCCAGCAGGCTTATCGACAGGGTCGACGATGGCTACACCTTC	CASRLIDRVDDGYTF
TRBJ1-3	few	TRBV7-2	NA	TGTGCCAGCAGCTCCTACACGGGCTCTGGAAACACCATATATTTT	CASSSYTGSGNTIYF
TRBJ1-4	NA	TRBV7-2	TRBD1	TGTGCCAGCAGCTATTTCTCAGGGGGCGCGAGAAAACTGTTTTTT	CASSYFSGGARKLFF
TRBJ2-7	NA	TRBV25-1	NA	TGTGCCAGCAGTGGAGGGGACAAGGGTACCTACGAGCAGTACTTC	CASSGGDKGTYEQYF
TRBJ2-7	NA	TRBV19	NA	TGTGCCAGTAGTATTGGCGGGGAGAGTTACGAGCAGTACTTC	CASSIGGESYEQYF
TRBJ2-7	NA	TRBV12-3/TRBV12-4	NA	TGTGCCAGCAGTTTCGGCTACGAGCAGTACTTC	CASSFGYEQYF
TRBJ1-1	NA	TRBV7-2	NA	TGTGCCAGCAGCTTAGCCCGGCGCCGCGGCACTGAAGCTTTCTTT	CASSLARRRGTEAFF
TRBJ1-2	NA	TRBV5-6	NA	TGTGCCAGCAGCCAACAGGGTATGGACGGCTACACCTTC	CASSQQGMDGYTF
TRBJ2-3	NA	TRBV7-2	TRBD1	TGTGCCAGCAGCTTGGGCATGTGGGACAGGACAGATACGCAGTATTTT	CASSLGMWDRTDTQYF
TRBJ1-1	NA	TRBV24-1	TRBD1	TGTGCCACCGCTCGAGGACAGGGGACGTACACTGAAGCTTTCTTT	CATARGQGTYTEAFF
TRBJ1-1	NA	TRBV28	NA	TGTGCCAGCAGTTTATATAGGGACACCCTTTTT	CASSLYRDTLF
TRBJ2-1	NA	TRBV10-2	TRBD1	TGCGCCAGCAACGCGGGACAGGGGCACCCAGGGCAGTTCTTC	CASNAGQGHPGQFF
TRBJ2-1	NA	TRBV5-1	NA	TGCGCCAGCAGCTTGGAGGGGGATTACAATGAGCAGTTCTTC	CASSLEGDYNEQFF
TRBJ1-4	NA	TRBV27	NA	TGTGCCAGCAGTTTATTGGCCAGGGGTAATGAAAAACTGTTTTTT	CASSLLARGNEKLFF